This T cell receptor (beta chain) was identified in a study of blood T cells in healthy people across ages. Study-wide findings and caveats: Long-lived donors exceeded aged donors in naive CD4+ cells and diversity. Unknown donor CMV status possibly confounded expanded clonotype changes. TCR beta diversity, measured per million T cells, fell in a roughly linear way with age.

Regarding this clonotype: Its antigen is undetermined.

A J-beta primer mix and a sample-barcoded 5' primer were used in a second PCR of about 7 to 12 cycles. TCRdb re-called the 5' RACE reads with MiXCR, one entry per CDR3 protein. The sample holds about 1.4 million distinct CDR3 sequences; approximately 59% are singletons and the top ten take approximately 7%. Trimming pared 3 bases from V and 4 bases from J, leaving 10 bases between. There are 14 residues in the CDR3. Per germline, CDR1 MNHEY and CDR2 SMNVEV (reference sequence). PBMCs were isolated at a quantity of at least 6.5 million per sample. This clonotype originated in a man younger than 35 in good health. The sequencing input was blood. The V call is TRBV27, the J call TRBJ1-5, with D possibly matching TRBD1 (5 bases). The CDR3 loop is CASSFQGENQPQHF. As DNA, the CDR3 is TGTGCCAGCAGTTTCCAGGGAGAGAATCAGCCCCAGCATTTT.